A selection of T cell receptor beta chains follows, all from one sample in a study of T cell responses to AZD1222 COVID-19 vaccine. Profiled with immunoSEQ multiplex PCR; TCRdb holds only in-frame clones, not every one. This sample has fewer than 30,000 clones, with around 87% found just once. Sequencing used peripheral blood, obtained 28 days after the second AZD1222 dose. The receptors originated from an adult who received the AZD1222 COVID-19 vaccine. The CDR3 runs from the conserved cysteine through the conserved F or W. Fields, in order: V gene, D gene, clone size, J gene, CDR3 DNA, CDR3 protein. The D gene is left open where the match is weak. Rows may omit the clone size; those that give it use once, few, many or a size class.

TRBV1	NA	NA	TRBJ2-7	TGCACCAGCAGCCAAGGAGGGGGGTTCAACGAGCAGTACTTC	CTSSQGGGFNEQYF
TRBV6-5	NA	NA	TRBJ1-1	TGTGCCAGCAGACGACAGAGCACTGAAGCTTTCTTT	CASRRQSTEAFF
TRBV18	NA	NA	TRBJ2-2	TGTGCCAGCTCATCCCAGGGCAGCTTAACCGGGGAGCTGTTTTTT	CASSSQGSLTGELFF
TRBV28	NA	NA	TRBJ1-5	TGTGCCAGCAGTTTGGGGGGGGCGCATCAGCCCCAGCATTTT	CASSLGGAHQPQHF
TRBV3-1/TRBV3-2	NA	once	TRBJ2-2	TGTGCCAGCAGCCAAGTTGTAGAGCGCGGGGAGCTGTTTTTT	CASSQVVERGELFF
TRBV7-8	NA	NA	TRBJ2-7	TGTGCCAGCAGCCTAAAATCGAGGGCGGTACTCTCCTACGAGCAGTACTTC	CASSLKSRAVLSYEQYF
TRBV5-1	NA	once	TRBJ1-4	TGCGCCAGCAGCTTGCGGCCTCTAGGACAGAGCCAGAATGAAAAACTGTTTTTT	CASSLRPLGQSQNEKLFF
TRBV9	NA	NA	TRBJ1-3	TGTGCCAGCAGCGTAGACAGCTCTGGAAACACCATATATTTT	CASSVDSSGNTIYF
TRBV19	NA	NA	TRBJ2-5	TGTGCCAGTAGTATTACGCAGGGCGAAGAGACCCAGTACTTC	CASSITQGEETQYF
TRBV2	NA	NA	TRBJ1-2	TGTGCCAGCAGTGAACTCGGCAGCAATGATGGCTACACCTTC	CASSELGSNDGYTF
TRBV28	TRBD1	NA	TRBJ1-4	TGTGCCAGCAGTTTATTGGGACAGGGGGCTGGGGAAAAACTGTTTTTT	CASSLLGQGAGEKLFF
TRBV2	NA	NA	TRBJ2-7	TGTGCCAGCAGTGCGGACAGAGATTACGAGCAGTACTTC	CASSADRDYEQYF
TRBV28	TRBD1	once	TRBJ2-5	TGTGCCAGCAGTCCCCCCCGACAGGGGACGGGGACCCAGTACTTC	CASSPPRQGTGTQYF
TRBV7-9	NA	NA	TRBJ2-2	TGTGCCAGCAGCCCCCGCAGGGGGAACACCGGGGAGCTGTTTTTT	CASSPRRGNTGELFF
TRBV18	NA	NA	TRBJ2-7	TGTGCCAGCTCACCCCCGACAGAAAGGAACGAGCAGTACTTC	CASSPPTERNEQYF
TRBV29-1	TRBD1	NA	TRBJ1-1	TGCAGCATTGCCGGGACACAGGGGGCTTTCTTT	CSIAGTQGAFF
TRBV7-4	NA	NA	TRBJ2-7	TGTGCCAGCAGCGGACGGGGCCCCTACGAGCAGTACTTC	CASSGRGPYEQYF
TRBV5-6	NA	NA	TRBJ1-2	TGTGCCAGCAGCCGGACTGGCTATGGCTACACCTTC	CASSRTGYGYTF
TRBV10-3	TRBD1	NA	TRBJ1-6	TGTGCCATCAGTGAATGGGGACAGGGAACTTCACCCCTCCACTTT	CAISEWGQGTSPLHF
TRBV28	NA	NA	TRBJ2-2	TGTGCCAGCAGTTTCCTCCAAACCGGGGAGCTGTTTTTT	CASSFLQTGELFF
TRBV3-1/TRBV3-2	NA	NA	TRBJ2-3	TGTGCCAGCCGACAGGTAAACACAGATACGCAGTATTTT	CASRQVNTDTQYF
TRBV30	NA	NA	TRBJ2-7	TGTGCCTGGAGTGCCTTTTACAGGACCCTCTACGAGCAGTACTTC	CAWSAFYRTLYEQYF
TRBV18	TRBD1	NA	TRBJ1-4	TGTGCCAGCTCACCAACGGACAGGGGAAAACTGTTTTTT	CASSPTDRGKLFF
TRBV2	TRBD2	once	TRBJ2-1	TGTGCCAGCAATTCTATAGCGGGGGCCTACTTAGATGAGCAGTTCTTC	CASNSIAGAYLDEQFF